The sequence of this TCR beta chain was determined in a study of T cell changes during pregnancy in multiple sclerosis. V was clipped by 7 bases and J by 6 bases, with 9 bases between them. The CDR3 runs to 10 residues. The germline V gene encodes CDR1 SQVTM and CDR2 ANQGSEA. This clone was found a few times. Measured with immunoSEQ multiplex PCR; TCRdb has only the in-frame clones, and not every one. The top ten clones hold about 3% of a sample with approximately 110,000 clones, just over 90% of them seen once. The receptor was isolated from a female donor with multiple sclerosis, enrolled in a pregnancy study. The sample in question was peripheral blood, obtained after pregnancy. This chain joins TRBV29-1 and TRBJ1-1; D gene unclear. CDR3 residues: CSAGWPEAFF. The DNA of the CDR3 is TGCAGCGCAGGATGGCCTGAAGCTTTCTTT.